Below are 25 T cell receptor beta chains sequenced from a single sample in a study of human T cells and chemical hapten exposure. TCRdb redid the calling of the 5' RACE reads with MiXCR, one entry per CDR3 protein. The data show 120,000 to 150,000 distinct CDR3 sequences, about 4% seen once. The study extracted total RNA from unfractionated whole blood. The receptors come from a female donor in good health.

This clonotype was seen repeatedly, ten times or more. The chain joins TRBV14 to TRBJ2-1, with 8 bases aligning to TRBD2. Germline V gene data show CDR1 as SGHDN and CDR2 as FVKESK. V shed 3 bases, J shed 2 bases, and the junction held 6 bases outside the gene matches. This CDR3 comprises 16 residues. The chain's CDR3 is CASSHQTGGTYNEQFF. In DNA, the CDR3 is TGTGCCAGCAGCCATCAAACGGGGGGGACCTACAATGAGCAGTTCTTC.

The V and J genes are TRBV7-9 and TRBJ1-6; no clear D. The CDR3 spans 12 residues. V lost 3 bases and J lost 8, with 5 bases in between. Germline V gene lookup returns CDR1 SEHNR and CDR2 FQNEAQ (reference sequence). CDR3: CASSFLDSPLHF. DNA of the CDR3: TGTGCCAGCAGCTTTCTGGATTCACCCCTCCACTTT.

This clonotype was seen many times. In nucleotides, the CDR3 is TGTGCCAGTAGATCCAGCGGGGGGACCAATGAGCAGTTCTTC. Translating it yields CASRSSGGTNEQFF. The genes are TRBV19 and TRBJ2-1, with 9 bases identical to TRBD2. The CDR3 runs to 14 residues. Germline CDR1 reads LNHDA; CDR2 reads SQIVND (reference sequence). V lost 6 bases and J lost 6; bases outside the gene matches: 6.

This clonotype showed up many times. This rearrangement joins TRBV2 to TRBJ1-2; the D is unclear. The V end was cut by 1 base, the J end by 4 bases, with 10 bases between. The germline gives CDR1 SNHLY, CDR2 FYNNEI. The CDR3 totals 14 residues. CDR3 in amino acids: CASSEVGRAYGYTF. Here the CDR3 DNA reads TGTGCCAGCAGTGAAGTAGGGCGTGCCTATGGCTACACCTTC.

This clonotype was counted at least ten times. The V call is TRBV6-5, the J call TRBJ2-2, with TRBD1 identical over 10 bases. The CDR3 has 15 amino acids. Germline V gene sequence: CDR1 MNHEY, CDR2 SVGAGI. With 6 bases clipped from V and 6 bases from J, the junction kept 7 bases outside the gene matches. CDR3 nucleotides: TGTGCCAGCAGAGTCGGGACAGGGGCGTCCGGGGAGCTGTTTTTT. Amino acids: CASRVGTGASGELFF.

This clonotype was counted ten times or more. A junction end diverges from the germline sequence, so it may reflect a read error. The rearrangement joins TRBV11-3 to TRBJ2-3; TRBD2 aligns across 10 bases. CDR1 and CDR2 (germline): SGHNT, YENEEA. The CDR3 length is 15 residues. CDR3 sequence: CASSLDGTSARGQYF. The CDR3 DNA reads TGTGCCAGCAGCCTAGACGGGACTAGCGCACGAGGGCAGTATTTT.

Many counts were recorded for this clonotype. The chain links TRBV30 to TRBJ2-7; no clear D. Trimming stripped 8 bases from V and 0 bases from J, with 14 bases between. The germline V gene has CDR1 GTSNPN and CDR2 SVGIG (reference sequence). This CDR3 spans 13 amino acids. In DNA form, the CDR3 reads TGTGCCACCCAGGACCCGGTCTCCTACGAGCAGTACTTC. Protein sequence: CATQDPVSYEQYF.

This clonotype came up many times. The gene calls are TRBV25-1 and TRBJ1-2; D is perhaps TRBD1 (6 bases). The V end lost 5 bases, the J end lost 0 bases, and 22 bases lay between the germline ends. The CDR3 loop spans 18 amino acids. Germline lookup yields CDR1 MGHDK and CDR2 SYGVNS. The DNA of the CDR3 is TGTGCCAGCAGTTCCCTCGGAGGGGGGCATTACGCTAACTATGGCTACACCTTC. It yields the protein CASSSLGGGHYANYGYTF.

This clonotype appeared many times. The gene calls are TRBV28 and TRBJ2-1; 10 nucleotides align to TRBD2. In germline, CDR1 is MDHEN, CDR2 SYDVKM. After removal of 5 bases from V and 5 bases from J, the junction contained 12 bases not matched to a gene. The CDR3 loop spans 17 amino acids. CDR3 DNA: TGTGCCAGCAGTGGTGATATGGGGGGACTAGCGCACAATGAGCAGTTCTTC. As protein: CASSGDMGGLAHNEQFF.

This clonotype was counted at least ten times. The CDR3 sequence: CASSQWLGSGKLFF. The CDR3 coding sequence is TGCGCCAGCAGCCAATGGCTAGGATCTGGAAAACTGTTTTTT. V is TRBV4-3 and J is TRBJ1-4; no clear D gene. The CDR3 consists of 14 residues. Trimming shortened V by 2 bases and J by 10 bases, and 14 bases separated the two germline ends. Germline assignment: CDR1 LGHNA and CDR2 YSLEER.

This clonotype was seen ten or more times. This chain uses TRBV20-1 with TRBJ2-1, with TRBD2 identical over 16 bases. Germline lookup yields CDR1 DFQATT and CDR2 SNEGSKA (reference sequence). V was pared by 0 bases and J by 4 bases, with 9 bases of the junction left unmatched. The CDR3 is 19 residues long. DNA for the CDR3: TGCAGTGCTAGAGAAACCCAGCCGGGACTAGCGGGGGGGTACAATGAGCAGTTCTTC. Translated, it gives CSARETQPGLAGGYNEQFF.

This clonotype was counted at least ten times. The chain employs TRBV25-1 and TRBJ1-1; D is perhaps TRBD1 (5 bases). The germline gives CDR1 MGHDK, CDR2 SYGVNS. The CDR3 runs to 14 residues. V gave up 2 bases and J gave up 5 bases, with 12 bases separating them. Written as DNA, the CDR3 is TGTGCCAGCAGTGAAACAGGCAGAGGTACTGAAGCTTTCTTT. It codes for CASSETGRGTEAFF.

This clonotype was counted ten times or more. The chain combines TRBV6-2 or TRBV6-3 with TRBJ2-1; D is uncertain. The ends were cut back, 6 bases at V and 10 bases at J, with 10 bases in the middle. Per germline, CDR1 MNHEY and CDR2 SVGEGT. CDR3 length: 11 amino acids. CDR3 sequence reads: CASRYSGEQFF. The CDR3 DNA reads TGTGCCAGCAGATATAGTGGAGAGCAGTTCTTC.

This clonotype was seen at least ten times. The V call is TRBV18, the J call TRBJ2-7, with 7 bases that match TRBD1. The CDR3 is made up of 15 amino acids. Germline CDR1 and CDR2: KGHSH and LQKENI. J was trimmed by 5 bases and V by 1 base; bases with no gene match: 8. CDR3 residues: CASSPQPGGPNEQYF. The CDR3 DNA follows: TGTGCCAGCTCACCACAGCCAGGGGGTCCCAACGAGCAGTACTTC.

This clonotype was seen repeatedly, ten times or more. This rearrangement joins TRBV7-9 to TRBJ1-6; 8 nucleotides align to TRBD1. This CDR3 is built from 14 residues. Germline values: CDR1 SEHNR, CDR2 FQNEAQ (reference sequence). The V and J ends lost 4 bases and 11 bases, in that order; junction bases with no gene match: 7. The CDR3 protein is CASSSGQGSTPLHF. CDR3 coding DNA: TGTGCCAGCAGCTCCGGACAGGGAAGCACACCCCTCCACTTT.

This clonotype appeared many times. This chain connects TRBV24-1 to TRBJ2-5; no firm D call. The V end was cut by 4 bases, the J end by 5 bases, with 13 bases between. The CDR3 is 14 residues long. Germline V lookup: CDR1 KGHDR, CDR2 SFDVKD. The CDR3: CATSDTTDSETQYF. In DNA, the CDR3 is TGTGCCACCAGTGACACCACAGATTCCGAGACCCAGTACTTC.

On this clonotype itself: This could be a read error, since a much larger clone is one nucleotide away. This chain uses TRBV28 with TRBJ2-7; 7 nucleotides line up with TRBD1. The J call may be in error: the DNA end matches TRBJ2-1 better. The CDR3 contains 15 residues. CDR1 is MDHEN and CDR2 is SYDVKM in the germline V gene. Written as DNA, the CDR3 is TGTGCCAGCAGCCACCAACGGGACAGTACCTACGAGCAGTTCTTC. Translating it yields CASSHQRDSTYEQFF.

This clonotype was observed many times. V and J are TRBV9 and TRBJ1-1; 7 nucleotides line up with TRBD1. Germline V lookup: CDR1 SGDLS, CDR2 YYNGEE. V shed 4 bases and J 3 bases; nucleotides not matched to a gene: 3. The CDR3 covers 13 residues. The CDR3 reads CASSYRGDTEAFF. In nucleotides, the CDR3 is TGTGCCAGCAGCTACAGGGGAGACACTGAAGCTTTCTTT.

On this clonotype itself: The CDR3 does not close with the conserved phenylalanine or tryptophan, likely indicating a read error. The DNA is left out, because the CDR3 cannot be placed on it with certainty; the CDR3 is given as TCRdb lists it. The J gene is TRBJ1-5, the V gene TRBV20-1. Germline values: CDR1 DFQATT, CDR2 SNEGSKA (reference sequence). Termini included, the CDR3 measures 13 amino acids. CDR3 sequence reads: CSAREEGWQPQKV.

The rearrangement joins TRBV4-3 to TRBJ2-5, with 8 positions matching TRBD2. Trimming at V came to 0 bases and at J to 4 bases, leaving 10 bases not matched to a gene. Germline assignment: CDR1 LGHNA and CDR2 YSLEER. This CDR3 has 17 amino acids. The DNA of the CDR3 is TGCGCCAGCAGCCAAGAGTGGCGGGGGGCAGGTGGAGAGACCCAGTACTTC. Its translation: CASSQEWRGAGGETQYF.

The table lists this clonotype with a few counts. The J gene is TRBJ2-1, the V gene TRBV20-1; TRBD2 matches at 14 bases. Germline V CDR1 and CDR2: DFQATT, SNEGSKA (reference sequence). The CDR3 has 16 residues. Trimming at V came to 5 bases and at J to 3 bases, leaving 6 bases not matched to a gene. The CDR3 loop is CSAPRLAGGFYNEQFF. CDR3 in DNA: TGCAGTGCTCCTCGACTAGCGGGGGGGTTCTACAATGAGCAGTTCTTC.

This rearrangement joins TRBV20-1 to TRBJ2-5; 8 bases map to TRBD1. Germline values: CDR1 DFQATT, CDR2 SNEGSKA (reference sequence). The CDR3 is 14 residues long. Trimming at V came to 5 bases and at J to 3 bases, leaving 8 bases not matched to a gene. CDR3 nucleotides: TGCAGTGCTCTGGGACAGGCCTCGAAAGAGACCCAGTACTTC. Translating gives CSALGQASKETQYF.

This clonotype was seen many times. The J gene is TRBJ2-5, the V gene TRBV11-1; TRBD2 might be the D (5 bases). CDR1 and CDR2 (germline): SGHAT, FQDESV (reference sequence). This CDR3 has 13 amino acids. V shed 5 bases and J shed 5 bases, with 12 bases lying between them. In DNA, the CDR3 is TGTGCCAGCAGCCCCACTAGTTTGGAGACCCAGTACTTC. Encoded protein: CASSPTSLETQYF.

This clonotype came up many times. The chain uses TRBV28 and TRBJ1-6; possibly TRBD1 for D (5 bases). Germline V lookup: CDR1 MDHEN, CDR2 SYDVKM. The V gene lost 5 bases and the J gene lost 14 bases, with 16 bases spanning the gap. The CDR3 is 13 residues long. The CDR3 region is CASSDHRKSTLHF. CDR3 DNA: TGTGCCAGCAGTGACCACAGGAAGTCAACCCTCCACTTT.

V and J are TRBV11-2 and TRBJ2-7; maybe TRBD2 (6 bases). The germline CDR1 and CDR2 sequences are SGHAT and FQNNGV. Trimming stripped 1 base from V and 2 bases from J, with 12 bases between. The CDR3 runs to 15 residues. The CDR3 reads CASSLVGGATYEQYF. For the CDR3, the DNA is TGTGCCAGCAGCTTAGTTGGCGGGGCCACCTACGAGCAGTACTTC.